The next 24 T cell receptor beta chains were all read from a single sample in a study of blood T cells in healthy people across ages. With a J-beta primer mix and a sample-barcoded 5' primer, a second PCR ran about 6 to 11 cycles. TCRdb itself ran the 5' RACE reads through MiXCR, one entry per CDR3 protein. This sample yields about 730,000 distinct CDR3 sequences, of which roughly 47% are seen a single time; roughly 19% belongs to the top ten. Sequenced: blood. The source is a woman aged 55-69 years in good health.

This clonotype was detected a few times. The chain employs TRBV9 and TRBJ1-2, with D hard to call. V lost 4 bases to trimming and J lost 6 bases, with 22 bases between them. The germline V gene has CDR1 SGDLS and CDR2 YYNGEE. This CDR3 region has 16 residues. The CDR3 is CASSPGGQAEGHGYTF. The DNA of the CDR3 is TGTGCCAGCAGCCCCGGAGGGCAGGCTGAGGGTCATGGCTACACCTTC. Based on the CDR3 plus reference TRBV9 and TRBJ1-2, the full variable domain is DSGVTQTPKHLITATGQRVTLRCSPRSGDLSVYWYQQSLDQGLQFLIQYYNGEERAKGNILERFSAQQFPDLHSELNLSSLELGDSALYFCASSPGGQAEGHGYTFGSGTRLTVV.

This clonotype occurred a few times. This chain joins TRBV6-2 or TRBV6-3 and TRBJ2-3; D could derive from TRBD1 or TRBD2 (5 bases each). V lost 3 bases and J 4 bases, leaving 11 bases between the germline ends. The length of the CDR3 is 14 residues. Germline-derived CDR1 and CDR2 are MNHEY and SVGEGT. The DNA of the CDR3 is TGTGCCAGCAGTTATGGGGGAGCTGCAGATACGCAGTATTTT. Protein sequence: CASSYGGAADTQYF.

This clonotype was observed many times. The V and J genes are TRBV7-2 and TRBJ2-7, with TRBD1 identical over 9 bases. V was pared by 8 bases and J by 4 bases, with 3 bases of the junction left unmatched. Germline V lookup: CDR1 SGHTA, CDR2 FQGNSA. This CDR3 has 12 amino acids. The CDR3: CASRDRGYEQYF. In nucleotides, the CDR3 is TGTGCCAGCCGAGACAGGGGGTACGAGCAGTACTTC.

The sample holds a few counts of this clonotype. This sequence joins TRBV6-1 and TRBJ1-6, with D perhaps TRBD1 (6 bases). V was shortened by 10 bases and J by 10 bases, with 20 bases between the two germline ends. CDR3 size: 14 residues. The V gene's germline CDR1 is MNHNS and CDR2 SASEGT. The CDR3 region has the DNA TGTGCCACAGTCGGGGGACAACGGTCCTCACCCCTCCACTTT. Translation: CATVGGQRSSPLHF.

On this clonotype: A junction end diverges from the germline sequence, so it may reflect a read error. V is TRBV4-2 and J is TRBJ1-4, with D tentatively TRBD1 (6 bases). Germline loops: CDR1 LGHNA, CDR2 YNFKEQ. The CDR3 loop spans 18 amino acids. In DNA, the CDR3 is TGTGCCAGCAGCCAAGAAGGCCCAGACGAGGGGGGCAATGAAGAACTGTTTTTT. Translating it yields CASSQEGPDEGGNEELFF.

This chain connects TRBV14 to TRBJ2-7, with 7 bases aligning to TRBD1. The DNA matches TRBJ2-5 better at its end, which makes the J call doubtful. The CDR3 is 17 residues long. CDR1 is SGHDN, CDR2 FVKESK, per germline. CDR3: CASSPFEAQGTRETQYF. The DNA for the CDR3 is TGTGCCAGCAGCCCATTCGAGGCACAGGGGACCAGAGAGACCCAGTACTTC.

A few counts support this clonotype. The genes are TRBV7-2 and TRBJ1-2; D is ambiguous. The germline V and J ends were trimmed by 1 base and 2 bases, with 14 bases remaining between them. There are 16 residues in the CDR3. Germline-derived CDR1 and CDR2 are SGHTA and FQGNSA. The DNA for the CDR3 is TGTGCCAGCAGCTTAGTGGTCAGCCGCCAGAACTATGGCTACACCTTC. Amino acids: CASSLVVSRQNYGYTF.

The chain joins TRBV9 to TRBJ1-6; a possible D gene is TRBD1 (6 bases). This CDR3 is 15 amino acids long. Trimming removed 3 bases at V and 14 bases at J, with 21 bases between. Per germline, CDR1 SGDLS and CDR2 YYNGEE. Here the CDR3 reads CASSATGSREVTLHF. The DNA of the CDR3 is TGTGCCAGCAGCGCAACAGGGAGCCGGGAGGTGACCCTCCACTTT.

V gene TRBV12-5 combines with J gene TRBJ2-3; no clear D gene. Trimming shortened V by 2 bases and J by 6 bases, and 9 bases separated the two germline ends. Germline values: CDR1 LGHNT, CDR2 FRNRAP. CDR3 size: 13 residues. In DNA, the CDR3 is TGTGCTAGTGGTTTGTGGTCCATGGATACGCAGTATTTT. This encodes CASGLWSMDTQYF.

This clonotype occurred a few times. The chain has TRBV18 and TRBJ1-1; the D is unclear. There are 13 residues in the CDR3. Looked up from germline, CDR1 is KGHSH and CDR2 is LQKENI. The V and J ends lost 5 bases and 1 base respectively, with 8 bases between them. Written as DNA, the CDR3 is TGTGCCAGCTCAGCCGGGAAGAACACTGAAGCTTTCTTT. Translation gives CASSAGKNTEAFF. Complete variable domain (other parts from reference TRBV18 and TRBJ1-1): NAGVMQNPRHLVRRRGQEARLRCSPMKGHSHVYWYRQLPEEGLKFMVYLQKENIIDESGMPKERFSAEFPKEGPSILRIQQVVRGDSAAYFCASSAGKNTEAFFGQGTRLTVV.

This clonotype showed up just a few times. The rearrangement links TRBV27 to TRBJ2-7; 9 nucleotides align to TRBD1. The germline gives CDR1 MNHEY, CDR2 SMNVEV (reference sequence). The V segment lost 5 bases and the J segment 2 bases; nucleotides outside the gene matches: 13. The CDR3 consists of 17 residues. CDR3 in amino acids: CASSLKRPGQGAYEQYF. The CDR3 region has the DNA TGTGCCAGCAGTCTGAAACGCCCGGGACAGGGAGCCTACGAGCAGTACTTC.

This clonotype was counted only a few times. The chain uses TRBV4-2 and TRBJ1-6; perhaps TRBD1 as D (6 bases). The CDR3 runs to 15 residues. The germline V gene has CDR1 LGHNA and CDR2 YNFKEQ. V was pared by 0 bases and J by 7 bases, with 10 bases between. The CDR3 DNA follows: TGTGCCAGCAGCCAAGATCTACAGGGAAATTCACCCCTCCACTTT. Translating it yields CASSQDLQGNSPLHF.

This chain joins TRBV20-1 and TRBJ1-4, with D unclear. This CDR3 has 12 amino acids. CDR1 DFQATT and CDR2 SNEGSKA come from the germline V gene (reference sequence). V lost 2 bases and J 5 bases, leaving 6 bases between the germline ends. The CDR3 reads CSARRANEKLFF. The CDR3 nucleotides read TGCAGTGCTAGACGGGCCAATGAAAAACTGTTTTTT.

The chain uses TRBV20-1 and TRBJ2-7; D is possibly TRBD2 (5 bases). The CDR3 totals 13 residues. Germline-derived CDR1 and CDR2 are DFQATT and SNEGSKA (reference sequence). V shed 2 bases and J shed 6 bases, with 14 bases lying between them. The CDR3 spells CSARSGIDREQYF. The CDR3, as DNA: TGCAGTGCTAGATCCGGGATAGACCGCGAGCAGTACTTC.

The chain has TRBV20-1 and TRBJ2-1; 8 nucleotides align to TRBD2. The J segment lost 7 bases and the V segment lost 6 bases, leaving 2 bases of the junction unmatched. Germline-derived CDR1 and CDR2 are DFQATT and SNEGSKA (reference sequence). The CDR3 runs to 11 residues. The CDR3 reads CSAERGNEQFF. The CDR3, as DNA: TGCAGTGCCGAGCGGGGGAATGAGCAGTTCTTC.

This clonotype was detected many times. This sequence joins TRBV11-2 and TRBJ2-7, with unresolved D. Germline V gives CDR1 SGHAT, CDR2 FQNNGV. V lost 1 base and J 7 bases, leaving 5 bases between the germline ends. This CDR3 is built from 11 residues. CDR3 sequence: CASSLVREQYF. The CDR3 DNA sequence: TGTGCCAGCAGCTTAGTCAGGGAGCAGTACTTC.

The gene calls are TRBV16 and TRBJ2-2, with no clear D. Trimming took 0 bases from V and 7 from J, leaving 6 bases between them. Germline V gene lookup returns CDR1 KGHSY and CDR2 FQNENV. The CDR3 is 13 residues long. The CDR3 DNA reads TGTGCCAGCAGCCAATCCTCTGACGGGGAGCTGTTTTTT. Translated, it gives CASSQSSDGELFF.

Concerning this clonotype itself: The junction does not match germline at one end; this may be a read error. V usage is TRBV29-1 and J usage is TRBJ2-3, with 8 bases identical to TRBD2. The CDR3 loop spans 13 amino acids. Germline-derived CDR1 and CDR2 are SQVTM and ANQGSEA. This CDR3 is CSVEAGATDTQYF. The CDR3 DNA reads TGCAGCGTCGAAGCGGGGGCAACAGATACGCAGTATTTT.

This clonotype appeared a few times. This chain connects TRBV6-2 or TRBV6-3 to TRBJ1-4; no reliable D call. The CDR3 sequence is 13 residues long. Germline assignment: CDR1 MNHEY and CDR2 SVGEGT. V was shortened by 5 bases and J by 3 bases, with 7 bases between the two germline ends. The CDR3 loop is CASSDMANEKLFF. The CDR3 DNA reads TGTGCCAGCAGTGACATGGCTAATGAAAAACTGTTTTTT.

The chain couples TRBV7-3 to TRBJ2-1; 11 bases align to TRBD2. This CDR3 region has 14 residues. V trimming: 8 bases; J trimming: 7 bases; junction bases outside the gene matches: 7. Germline CDR1 SGHTA, CDR2 FQGTGA. The CDR3 DNA sequence: TGTGCCAGCGGGACGGGACTAGCGGCTAATGAGCAGTTCTTC. This translates into CASGTGLAANEQFF.

The CDR3 loop is CASSDGTSLNEQFF. The CDR3 DNA sequence: TGTGCCAGCAGTGACGGGACTAGTCTGAATGAGCAGTTCTTC. The chain uses TRBV6-1 and TRBJ2-1; 8 bases are shared with TRBD2. The CDR3 consists of 14 residues. Germline loops: CDR1 MNHNS, CDR2 SASEGT. With 3 bases clipped from V and 7 bases from J, the junction kept 5 bases outside the gene matches.

This chain joins TRBV12-3 or TRBV12-4 and TRBJ2-1, with 8 bases matching TRBD2. V trimming: 2 bases; J trimming: 8 bases; junction bases outside the gene matches: 8. This CDR3 is 15 amino acids long. DNA for the CDR3: TGTGCCAGCAGTTTATTGGTAGCGCGGGGGGATGAGCAGTTCTTC. Translated, it gives CASSLLVARGDEQFF.

The chain combines TRBV7-3 with TRBJ2-3, with D tentatively TRBD1 or TRBD2 (6 bases each). This CDR3 has 17 amino acids. Germline V gives CDR1 SGHTA, CDR2 FQGTGA. Trimming took 1 base from V and 1 from J, leaving 15 bases between them. The CDR3 DNA follows: TGTGCCAGCAGCTTAATGAGGGGGGAGCGGGGCACAGATACGCAGTATTTT. This sequence encodes CASSLMRGERGTDTQYF. Based on the CDR3 plus reference TRBV7-3 and TRBJ2-3, the full variable domain is GAGVSQTPSNKVTEKGKYVELRCDPISGHTALYWYRQSLGQGPEFLIYFQGTGAADDSGLPNDRFFAVRPEGSVSTLKIQRTERGDSAVYLCASSLMRGERGTDTQYFGPGTRLTVL.

About this clonotype: A much bigger clone sits one base away, suggesting this may be a read error. The chain has TRBV2 and TRBJ2-1; TRBD2 agrees at 7 bases. The germline CDR1 and CDR2 sequences are SNHLY and FYNNEI. The CDR3 has 16 residues. J lost 10 bases, V lost 2 bases, and 14 bases had no gene match. The DNA of the CDR3 is TGTGCCAGCAGTGAAATGGGGCGGGAGATCTCCTACGAGCAGTTCTTC. Translation: CASSEMGREISYEQFF.